Below, 15 T cell receptor beta chains from the same sample are listed, as sequenced in a study of blood T cells in healthy people across ages. The use of a sample-barcoded 5' primer and a J-beta primer mix characterized a second PCR of roughly 7 to 11 cycles. TCRdb fed the 5' RACE reads into MiXCR, producing one record per CDR3 protein. Among fewer than 1.5 million distinct CDR3 sequences listed, 42% were seen once. Input material: blood. The source of these receptors is a woman younger than 30 in good health.

The gene calls are TRBV10-2 and TRBJ1-5; D is unclear. CDR3 length: 16 amino acids. The germline V and J ends were trimmed by 0 bases and 4 bases, with 13 bases remaining between them. Germline CDR1 and CDR2: WSHSY and SAAADI. CDR3 protein: CASSESSRGPNQPQHF. As DNA, the CDR3 is TGCGCCAGCAGTGAGTCTTCGAGAGGGCCAAATCAGCCCCAGCATTTT.

The rearrangement joins TRBV7-2 to TRBJ1-4; 12 nucleotides line up with TRBD1. The CDR3 covers 16 residues. The germline CDR1 and CDR2 sequences are SGHTA and FQGNSA. V lost 3 bases to trimming and J lost 4 bases; unmatched junction nucleotides: 3. CDR3 amino acids: CASSLGTGGGNEKLFF. The CDR3, as DNA: TGTGCCAGCAGCTTGGGGACAGGGGGCGGTAATGAAAAACTGTTTTTT.

This clonotype was seen a handful of times. The CDR3 sequence: CASSLPLGDTQYF. CDR3 in DNA: TGTGCCAGCAGCTTGCCCTTAGGAGATACGCAGTATTTT. The chain links TRBV5-6 to TRBJ2-3, with D hard to call. Germline V lookup: CDR1 SGHDT, CDR2 YYEEEE. The V gene lost 1 base and the J gene lost 5 bases, with 8 bases spanning the gap. CDR3 size: 13 residues.

The chain combines TRBV6-1 with TRBJ2-7, with D perhaps TRBD2 (7 bases). V was trimmed by 1 base and J by 0 bases, leaving 10 bases between them. Germline values: CDR1 MNHNS, CDR2 SASEGT. CDR3 size: 15 residues. The CDR3 loop reads CASSEEGGVSYEQYF. The DNA of the CDR3 is TGTGCCAGCAGTGAAGAAGGGGGGGTCTCCTACGAGCAGTACTTC.

The chain uses TRBV18 and TRBJ2-1, with a weak D call TRBD2 (5 bases). The CDR3 runs to 15 residues. Germline CDR1 and CDR2: KGHSH and LQKENI. Trimming left V 3 bases short and J 6 bases short, with 15 bases between. CDR3 DNA: TGTGCCAGCTCACCGGGAACTGGCGGGTCCAATGAGCAGTTCTTC. Amino acids: CASSPGTGGSNEQFF.

This clonotype has more than one count but fewer than ten. V is TRBV10-3 and J is TRBJ2-3; D is unresolved. The CDR3 runs to 11 residues. Germline V gives CDR1 ENHRY, CDR2 SYGVKD. V was shortened by 4 bases and J by 5 bases, with 4 bases between the two germline ends. CDR3 in amino acids: CAISAGDTQYF. As DNA, the CDR3 is TGTGCCATCAGTGCAGGAGATACGCAGTATTTT.

CDR3: CSGQRGTYEQYF. The CDR3 region has the DNA TGCAGCGGCCAGCGGGGGACCTACGAGCAGTACTTC. The rearrangement joins TRBV20-1 to TRBJ2-4, with 8 bases fitting TRBD2. The last part of the DNA fits TRBJ2-7 better; the J call may be wrong. Germline CDR1 is DFQATT and CDR2 is SNEGSKA (reference sequence). The CDR3 runs 12 residues.

V is TRBV24-1 and J is TRBJ2-1; 9 positions match TRBD1. The junction had 6 bases not matched to a gene; V was cut back by 4 bases and J by 3 bases. CDR1 and CDR2 (germline): KGHDR, SFDVKD. The CDR3 contains 16 residues. CDR3 in amino acids: CATSEEGQGDYNEQFF. The CDR3 DNA reads TGTGCCACCAGTGAAGAGGGACAGGGAGACTACAATGAGCAGTTCTTC.

This clonotype appeared many times. This chain links TRBV20-1 with TRBJ2-2; TRBD2 aligns across 7 bases. Looked up from germline, CDR1 is DFQATT and CDR2 is SNEGSKA (reference sequence). The CDR3 loop spans 13 amino acids. Trimming at V came to 6 bases and at J to 4 bases, leaving 5 bases not matched to a gene. CDR3 residues: CSAGEGTTGELFF. The CDR3 region has the DNA TGCAGTGCAGGGGAGGGTACCACCGGGGAGCTGTTTTTT.

Only one count was recorded for this clonotype. This rearrangement joins TRBV2 to TRBJ2-1, with D tentatively TRBD1 or TRBD2 (5 bases each). Germline CDR1 reads SNHLY; CDR2 reads FYNNEI. The CDR3 loop spans 17 amino acids. V lost 4 bases, J lost 7 bases, and 23 bases lay in between. CDR3 protein: CASSVTVGGHPENEQFF. In DNA form, the CDR3 reads TGTGCCAGCAGTGTAACAGTTGGGGGTCACCCTGAAAATGAGCAGTTCTTC.

V is TRBV7-8 and J is TRBJ2-3, with a tentative D call TRBD1 (6 bases). Trimming left V 5 bases short and J 6 bases short, with 18 bases between. The CDR3 contains 15 residues. Germline-derived CDR1 and CDR2 are SGHVS and FQNEAQ. CDR3 in DNA: TGTGCCAGCAGCCCTCATACAGGGCTAGGGGATACGCAGTATTTT. Translated, it gives CASSPHTGLGDTQYF.

This clonotype has a count of ten or more. This chain connects TRBV27 to TRBJ1-5; D is unclear. V dropped 8 bases and J dropped 3 bases, with 11 bases sitting between them. This CDR3 is built from 13 residues. Germline V gives CDR1 MNHEY, CDR2 SMNVEV (reference sequence). The CDR3 coding sequence is TGTGCCAGCGCCTGGGGTTACAATCAGCCCCAGCATTTT. It specifies CASAWGYNQPQHF.

As concerns this clonotype: Sequence at one end of the junction differs from germline and may be a read error. The chain has TRBV20-1 and TRBJ2-1; D may correspond to TRBD1 or TRBD2 (6 bases each). Germline V CDR1 and CDR2: DFQATT, SNEGSKA (reference sequence). The CDR3 loop spans 14 amino acids. CDR3: CSADRGLNANKQFF. In DNA, the CDR3 is TGCAGTGCTGACCGGGGGCTAAACGCCAATAAGCAGTTCTTC.

The CDR3: CASSLVLTPDNEQFF. The CDR3 DNA reads as TGTGCCAGCAGTCTCGTACTGACTCCCGACAATGAGCAGTTCTTC. The chain couples TRBV6-2 or TRBV6-3 to TRBJ2-1; no clear D gene. The CDR3 has 15 amino acids. The germline gives CDR1 MNHEY, CDR2 SVGEGT. V shed 5 bases and J shed 5 bases, with 16 bases lying between them.

The CDR3, as DNA: TGTGCCAGCTCAACCTTGGGACAGGGGGTCTACAATGAGCAGTTCTTC. Translated, it gives CASSTLGQGVYNEQFF. The rearrangement links TRBV18 to TRBJ2-1; TRBD1 matches at 11 bases. Germline V lookup: CDR1 KGHSH, CDR2 LQKENI. The ends lost 5 bases at V and 3 bases at J; junction bases unmatched: 6. The CDR3 runs to 16 residues.